This entry concerns a single TCR beta chain. These data come from a study of blood T cell repertoires in COVID-19. Background on the study: From the United States, Italy and Spain came samples of acute and convalescent COVID-19.

The method was immunoSEQ multiplex PCR; TCRdb's version includes in-frame clones alone and lacks a portion of them. The table records roughly 190,000 clones, 80% of them present only once. The CDR3 loop spans 14 amino acids. V dropped 6 bases and J dropped 0; count of bases not matched to a gene: 0. CDR1 and CDR2 from the germline V gene are MNHEY and SVGAGI. This sequence originates from a man aged 55 to 69 with acute or convalescent COVID-19. The specimen was peripheral blood. The V gene is TRBV6-5, the J gene TRBJ1-3; TRBD1 matches at 9 bases. The CDR3 bases are TGTGCCAGCAGGGACAGGGGCTCTGGAAACACCATATATTTT. It encodes CASRDRGSGNTIYF.